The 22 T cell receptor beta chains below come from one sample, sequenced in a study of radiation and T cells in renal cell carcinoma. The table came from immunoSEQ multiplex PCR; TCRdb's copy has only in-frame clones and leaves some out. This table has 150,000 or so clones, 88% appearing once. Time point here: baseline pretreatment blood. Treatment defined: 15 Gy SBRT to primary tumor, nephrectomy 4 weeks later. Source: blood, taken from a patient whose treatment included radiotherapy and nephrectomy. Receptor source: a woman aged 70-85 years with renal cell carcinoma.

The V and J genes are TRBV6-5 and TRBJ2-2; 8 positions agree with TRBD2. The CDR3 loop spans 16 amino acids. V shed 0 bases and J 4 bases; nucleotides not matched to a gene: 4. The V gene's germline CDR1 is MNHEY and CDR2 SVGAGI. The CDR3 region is CASSYSRGASTGELFF. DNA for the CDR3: TGTGCCAGCAGTTACTCGCGGGGGGCGAGCACCGGGGAGCTGTTTTTT.

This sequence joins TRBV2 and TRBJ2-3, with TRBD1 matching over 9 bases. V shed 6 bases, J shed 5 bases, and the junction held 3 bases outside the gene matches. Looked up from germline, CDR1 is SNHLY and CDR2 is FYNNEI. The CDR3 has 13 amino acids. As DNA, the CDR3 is TGTGCCAGCAGGGACAGGGGTGAAGATACGCAGTATTTT. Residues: CASRDRGEDTQYF.

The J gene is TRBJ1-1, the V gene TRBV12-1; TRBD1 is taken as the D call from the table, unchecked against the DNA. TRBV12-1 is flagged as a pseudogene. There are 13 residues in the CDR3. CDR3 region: CASFIQGVTEAFF. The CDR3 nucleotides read TGTGCCAGCTTCATACAGGGTGTCACTGAAGCTTTCTTT.

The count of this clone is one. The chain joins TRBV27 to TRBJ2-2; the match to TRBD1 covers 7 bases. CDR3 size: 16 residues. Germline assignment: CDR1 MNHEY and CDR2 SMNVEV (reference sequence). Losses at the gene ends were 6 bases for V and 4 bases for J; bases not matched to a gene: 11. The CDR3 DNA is TGTGCCAGCAGCTTCAAACCGGGACAGCTCACCGGGGAGCTGTTTTTT. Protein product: CASSFKPGQLTGELFF.

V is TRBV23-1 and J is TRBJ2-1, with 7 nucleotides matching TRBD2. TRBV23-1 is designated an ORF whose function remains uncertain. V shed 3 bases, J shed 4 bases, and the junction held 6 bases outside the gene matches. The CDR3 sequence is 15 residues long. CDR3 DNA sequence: TGCGCCAGCAGTCACCCTACTAGCGTTTACAATGAGCAGTTCTTC. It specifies CASSHPTSVYNEQFF.

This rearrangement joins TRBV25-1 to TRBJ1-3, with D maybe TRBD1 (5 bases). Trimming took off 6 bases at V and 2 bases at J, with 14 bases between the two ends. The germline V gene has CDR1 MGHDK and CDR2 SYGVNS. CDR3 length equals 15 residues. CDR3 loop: CASRGGTPAGNTIYF. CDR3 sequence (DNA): TGTGCCAGCAGGGGGGGGACCCCGGCTGGAAACACCATATATTTT.

The DNA for the CDR3 is TGTGCCTGGGAGCAGGCGACGAACACTGAAGCTTTCTTT. Translating it yields CAWEQATNTEAFF. V gene TRBV30 combines with J gene TRBJ1-1; D gene uncertain. V shed 5 bases and J shed 1 base, with 11 bases lying between them. CDR1 GTSNPN and CDR2 SVGIG come from the germline V gene (reference sequence). The CDR3 extends over 13 amino acids.

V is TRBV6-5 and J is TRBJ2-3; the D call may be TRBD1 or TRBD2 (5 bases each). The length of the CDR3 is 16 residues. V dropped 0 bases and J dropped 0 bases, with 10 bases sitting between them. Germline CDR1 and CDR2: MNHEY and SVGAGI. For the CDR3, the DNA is TGTGCCAGCAGTTACTCGAGGGGTTTGAGCACAGATACGCAGTATTTT. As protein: CASSYSRGLSTDTQYF.

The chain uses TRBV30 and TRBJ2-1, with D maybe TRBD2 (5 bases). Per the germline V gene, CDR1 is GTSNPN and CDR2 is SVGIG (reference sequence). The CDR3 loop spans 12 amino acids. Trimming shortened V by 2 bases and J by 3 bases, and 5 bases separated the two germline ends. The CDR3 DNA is TGTGCCTGGAGTCGGGACTACAATGAGCAGTTCTTC. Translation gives CAWSRDYNEQFF.

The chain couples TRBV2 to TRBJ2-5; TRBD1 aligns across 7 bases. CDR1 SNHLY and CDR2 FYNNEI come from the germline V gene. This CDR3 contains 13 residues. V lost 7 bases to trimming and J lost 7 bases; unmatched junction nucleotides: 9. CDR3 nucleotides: TGTGCCAGCACTCAGGGGACAGAGGGGACCCAGTACTTC. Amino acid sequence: CASTQGTEGTQYF.

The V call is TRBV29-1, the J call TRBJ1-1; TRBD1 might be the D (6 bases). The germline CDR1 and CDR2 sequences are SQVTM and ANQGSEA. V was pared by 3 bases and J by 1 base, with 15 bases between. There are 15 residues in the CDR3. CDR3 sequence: CSVDSPDRKNTEAFF. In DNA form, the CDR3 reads TGCAGCGTTGATAGCCCGGACAGAAAGAACACTGAAGCTTTCTTT.

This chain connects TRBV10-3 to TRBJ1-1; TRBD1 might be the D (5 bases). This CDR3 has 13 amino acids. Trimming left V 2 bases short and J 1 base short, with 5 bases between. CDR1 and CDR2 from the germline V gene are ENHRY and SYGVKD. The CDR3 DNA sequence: TGTGCCATCAGTGAGGGGGCGAACACTGAAGCTTTCTTT. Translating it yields CAISEGANTEAFF.

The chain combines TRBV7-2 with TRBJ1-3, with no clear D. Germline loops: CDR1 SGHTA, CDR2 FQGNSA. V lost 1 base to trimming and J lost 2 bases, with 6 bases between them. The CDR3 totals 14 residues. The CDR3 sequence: CASSLGITGNTIYF. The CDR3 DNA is TGTGCCAGCAGCTTAGGCATCACTGGAAACACCATATATTTT.

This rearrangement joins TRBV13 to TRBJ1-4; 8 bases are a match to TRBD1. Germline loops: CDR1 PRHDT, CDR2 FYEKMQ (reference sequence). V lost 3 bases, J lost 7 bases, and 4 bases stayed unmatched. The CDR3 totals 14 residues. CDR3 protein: CASSLDRVSEKLFF. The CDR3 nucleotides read TGTGCCAGCAGCTTGGACAGGGTTAGTGAAAAACTGTTTTTT.

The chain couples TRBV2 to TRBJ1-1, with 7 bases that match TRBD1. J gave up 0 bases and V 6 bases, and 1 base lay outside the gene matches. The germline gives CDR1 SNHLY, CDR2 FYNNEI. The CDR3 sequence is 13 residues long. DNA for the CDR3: TGTGCCAGCAGGACAGGGTTGAACACTGAAGCTTTCTTT. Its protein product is CASRTGLNTEAFF. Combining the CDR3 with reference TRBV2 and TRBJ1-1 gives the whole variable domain EPEVTQTPSHQVTQMGQEVILRCVPISNHLYFYWYRQILGQKVEFLVSFYNNEISEKSEIFDDQFSVERPDGSNFTLKIRSTKLEDSAMYFCASRTGLNTEAFFGQGTRLTVV.

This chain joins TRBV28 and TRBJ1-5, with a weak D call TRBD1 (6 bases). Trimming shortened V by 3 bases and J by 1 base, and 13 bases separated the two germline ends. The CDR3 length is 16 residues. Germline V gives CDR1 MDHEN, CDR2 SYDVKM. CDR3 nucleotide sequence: TGTGCCAGCAGTTTTAGTGGGGGCAGAAGCAATCAGCCCCAGCATTTT. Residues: CASSFSGGRSNQPQHF.

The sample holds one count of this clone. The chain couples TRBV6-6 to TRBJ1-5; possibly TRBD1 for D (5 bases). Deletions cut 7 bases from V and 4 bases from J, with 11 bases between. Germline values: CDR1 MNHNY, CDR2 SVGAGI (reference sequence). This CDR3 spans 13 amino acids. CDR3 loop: CASTTRGNQPQHF. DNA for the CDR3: TGTGCCAGCACGACTCGGGGGAATCAGCCCCAGCATTTT.

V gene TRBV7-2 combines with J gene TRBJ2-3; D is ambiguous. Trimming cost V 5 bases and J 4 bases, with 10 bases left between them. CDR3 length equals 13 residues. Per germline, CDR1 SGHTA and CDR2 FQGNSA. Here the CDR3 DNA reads TGTGCCAGCAGCCCAGACTCCCCAGATACGCAGTATTTT. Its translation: CASSPDSPDTQYF.

CDR3 protein: CASSFDTDTQYF. The CDR3 nucleotides read TGTGCCAGCAGCTTTGACACAGATACGCAGTATTTT. V usage is TRBV7-9 and J usage is TRBJ2-3; D is unclear. Germline V gene data show CDR1 as SEHNR and CDR2 as FQNEAQ (reference sequence). V dropped 3 bases and J dropped 2 bases, with 3 bases sitting between them. The CDR3 is 12 residues long.

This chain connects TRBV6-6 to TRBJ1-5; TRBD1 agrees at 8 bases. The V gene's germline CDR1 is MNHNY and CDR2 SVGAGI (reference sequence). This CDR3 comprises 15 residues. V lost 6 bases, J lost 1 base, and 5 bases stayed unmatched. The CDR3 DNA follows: TGTGCCAGCAGGACGACAGGGGCAAGCAATCAGCCCCAGCATTTT. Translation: CASRTTGASNQPQHF.

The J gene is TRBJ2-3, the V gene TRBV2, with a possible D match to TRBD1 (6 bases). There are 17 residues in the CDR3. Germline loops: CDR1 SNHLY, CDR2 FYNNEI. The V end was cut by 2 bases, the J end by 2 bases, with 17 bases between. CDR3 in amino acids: CASSEHADSPLTDTQYF. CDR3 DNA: TGTGCCAGCAGTGAACATGCGGACAGCCCTCTCACAGATACGCAGTATTTT.

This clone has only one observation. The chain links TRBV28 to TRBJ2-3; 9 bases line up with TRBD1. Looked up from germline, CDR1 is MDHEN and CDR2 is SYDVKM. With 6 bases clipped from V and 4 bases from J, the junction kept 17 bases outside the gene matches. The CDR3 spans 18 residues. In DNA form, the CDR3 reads TGTGCCAGCAGAGAAGAGATCCGCGGGACAGGGTACCCAGATACGCAGTATTTT. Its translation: CASREEIRGTGYPDTQYF.